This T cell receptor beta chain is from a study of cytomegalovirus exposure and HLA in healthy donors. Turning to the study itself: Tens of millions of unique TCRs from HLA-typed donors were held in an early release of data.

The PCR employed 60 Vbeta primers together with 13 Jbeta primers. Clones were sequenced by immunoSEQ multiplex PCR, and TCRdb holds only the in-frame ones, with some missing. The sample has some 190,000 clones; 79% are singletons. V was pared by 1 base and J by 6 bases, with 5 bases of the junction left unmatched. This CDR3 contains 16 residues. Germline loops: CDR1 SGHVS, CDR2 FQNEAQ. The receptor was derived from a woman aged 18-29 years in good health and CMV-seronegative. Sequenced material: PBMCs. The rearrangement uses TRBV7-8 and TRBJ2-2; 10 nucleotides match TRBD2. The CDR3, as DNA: TGTGCCAGCAGCTTAGGTCTAGCGGGAGTGGCCGGGGAGCTGTTTTTT. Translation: CASSLGLAGVAGELFF.